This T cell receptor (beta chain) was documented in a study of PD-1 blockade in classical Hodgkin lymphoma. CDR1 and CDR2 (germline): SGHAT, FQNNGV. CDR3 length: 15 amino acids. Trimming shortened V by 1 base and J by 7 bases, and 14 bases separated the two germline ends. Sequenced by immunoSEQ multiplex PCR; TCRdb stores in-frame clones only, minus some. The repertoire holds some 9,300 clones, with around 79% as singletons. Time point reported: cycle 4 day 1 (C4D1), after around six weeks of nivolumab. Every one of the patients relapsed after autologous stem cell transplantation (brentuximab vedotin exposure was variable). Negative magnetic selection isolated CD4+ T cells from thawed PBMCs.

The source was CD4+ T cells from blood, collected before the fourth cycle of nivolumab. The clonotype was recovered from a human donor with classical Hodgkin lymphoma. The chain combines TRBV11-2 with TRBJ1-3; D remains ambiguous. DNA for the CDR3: TGTGCCAGCAGCTTAGCCCCTTCCTCCGGGAACACCATATATTTT. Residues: CASSLAPSSGNTIYF.